The T cell receptor (beta chain) described here comes from a study of blood T cell repertoires in COVID-19. Study summary: The cDNA or gDNA used as material had been derived from T cells, B-cell-depleted T cells, or PBMCs.

Germline CDR1 reads SGHNT; CDR2 reads YYREEE (reference sequence). V trimming: 4 bases; J trimming: 0 bases; junction bases outside the gene matches: 4. The CDR3 has 16 amino acids. Patients from Seattle were sampled longitudinally, starting during active infection. Original data processing: Estimation of nucleated cell counts was performed using reference gene primer amplification. Profiled with immunoSEQ multiplex PCR; TCRdb holds only in-frame clones, not every one. V, J and clone size derive from that table, while D and trimming were established from the DNA sequence. The sample lists 150,000 to 200,000 clones, 70% to 90% occurring once.

The sequenced sample was peripheral blood. The TCR comes from a woman older than 75 with COVID-19, enrolled during active disease. The chain joins TRBV5-4 to TRBJ2-7; 13 bases fit TRBD2. The CDR3 DNA follows: TGTGCCAGCAGCCCCGGGACTAGCGGGGCCTCCTACGAGCAGTACTTC. Translation gives CASSPGTSGASYEQYF.